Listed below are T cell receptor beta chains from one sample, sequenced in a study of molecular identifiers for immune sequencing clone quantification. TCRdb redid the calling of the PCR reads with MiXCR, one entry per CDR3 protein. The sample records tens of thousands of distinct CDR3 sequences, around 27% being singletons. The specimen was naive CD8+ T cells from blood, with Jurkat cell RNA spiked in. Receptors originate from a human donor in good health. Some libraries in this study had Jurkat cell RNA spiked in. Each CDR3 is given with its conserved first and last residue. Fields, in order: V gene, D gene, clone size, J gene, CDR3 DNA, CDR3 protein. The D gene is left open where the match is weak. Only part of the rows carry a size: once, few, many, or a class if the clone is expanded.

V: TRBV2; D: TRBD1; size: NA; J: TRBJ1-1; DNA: TGTGTGGGGGACAGGGGGCCGAGGGACACTGAAGCTTTCTTT; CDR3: CVGDRGPRDTEAFF
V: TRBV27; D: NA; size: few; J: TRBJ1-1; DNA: TGTGCCAGCAGCCCATTTATGGACACTGAAGCTTTCTTT; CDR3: CASSPFMDTEAFF
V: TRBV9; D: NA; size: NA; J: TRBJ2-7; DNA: TGTGCCTGCAGCGTGGTTGAGAGCTACGAGCAGTACTTC; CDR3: CACSVVESYEQYF
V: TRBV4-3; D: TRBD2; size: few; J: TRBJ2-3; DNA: TGCGCCAGCAGCCAGCTAGCGGGGGGCACAGATACGCAGTATTTT; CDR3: CASSQLAGGTDTQYF
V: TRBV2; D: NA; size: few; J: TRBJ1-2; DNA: TGTGCCAGCAGTGAAGTTCCAGGGGAGGGCTATGGCTACACCTTC; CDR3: CASSEVPGEGYGYTF
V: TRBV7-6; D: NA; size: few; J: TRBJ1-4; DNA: TGTGCCAGCAGCTTAGGGACATTTGCAACTAATGAAAAACTGTTTTTT; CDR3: CASSLGTFATNEKLFF
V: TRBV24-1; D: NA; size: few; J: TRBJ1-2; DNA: TGTGCCACCAGTGCTGGGATTAACTATGGCTACACCTTC; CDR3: CATSAGINYGYTF
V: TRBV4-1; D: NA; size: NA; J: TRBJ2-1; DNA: TGCGCCAGCAGCCAAGTAGCGCCCGGGGATGAGCAGTTCTTC; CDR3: CASSQVAPGDEQFF
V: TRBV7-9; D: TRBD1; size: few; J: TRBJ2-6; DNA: TGTGCCAGCAGCCTACCAGGCGACAGGGGTAGCTCTGGGGCCAACGTCCTGACTTTC; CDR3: CASSLPGDRGSSGANVLTF
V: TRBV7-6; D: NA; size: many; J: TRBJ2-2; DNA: TGTGCCAGCAGCTTATATAGGGGGGAACCCACCGGGGAGCTGTTTTTT; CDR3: CASSLYRGEPTGELFF
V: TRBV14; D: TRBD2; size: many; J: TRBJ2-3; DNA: TGTGCCAGCAGCCTTCTAGCGGGAGGGACAGATACGCAGTATTTT; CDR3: CASSLLAGGTDTQYF
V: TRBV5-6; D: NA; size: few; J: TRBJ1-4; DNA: TGTGCCAGCAGCTTTGGACCGACGACACTTAATGAAAAACTGTTTTTT; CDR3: CASSFGPTTLNEKLFF
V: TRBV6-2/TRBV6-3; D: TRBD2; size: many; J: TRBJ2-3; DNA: TGTGCCAGCAGTTACGGGCGGCTAGCGGTAGCAGATACGCAGTATTTT; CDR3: CASSYGRLAVADTQYF
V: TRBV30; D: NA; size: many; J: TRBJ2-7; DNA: TGTGCCTGGAGTGTTGCGGGGCCCTACGAGCAGTACTTC; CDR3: CAWSVAGPYEQYF
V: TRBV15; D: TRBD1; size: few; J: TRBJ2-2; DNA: TGTGCCACCAGCGACGGGACAGGGGAGGTCGTTGCCGGGGAGCTGTTTTTT; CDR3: CATSDGTGEVVAGELFF
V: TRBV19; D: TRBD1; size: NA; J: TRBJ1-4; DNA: TGTGCCAGCCTTGGGACAGTTAAGCGACTGTTTTTT; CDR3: CASLGTVKRLFF
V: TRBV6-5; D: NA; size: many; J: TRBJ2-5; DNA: TGTGCCAGCAGTTACTCGACGGGGCCGTCGCCAGCGACCCAGTACTTC; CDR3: CASSYSTGPSPATQYF
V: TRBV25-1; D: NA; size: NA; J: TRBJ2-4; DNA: TGTGCCATCAGTGCCGGACTGGACATTCAGTACTTC; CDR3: CAISAGLDIQYF
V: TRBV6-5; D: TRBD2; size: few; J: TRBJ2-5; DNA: TGTGCCAGCAGTCTAACCGGACTAGCGGGAGAAGAGACCCAGTACTTC; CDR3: CASSLTGLAGEETQYF
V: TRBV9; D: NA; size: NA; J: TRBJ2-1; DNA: TGTGCCAGCAGTCCTTTCCAGGGAGGTGAGCAGTTCTTC; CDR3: CASSPFQGGEQFF
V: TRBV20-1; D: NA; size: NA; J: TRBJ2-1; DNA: TGCAGTGCTAGAAATTCCCGGGACGTGGACTACAATGAGCAGTTCTTC; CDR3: CSARNSRDVDYNEQFF
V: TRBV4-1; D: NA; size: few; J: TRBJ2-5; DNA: TGCGCCAGCAGCCAGGTAAACAGGGTTTTGGAGGAGACCCAGTACTTC; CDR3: CASSQVNRVLEETQYF
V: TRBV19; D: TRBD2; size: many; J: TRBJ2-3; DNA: TGTGCCAGTACCCCTAGCGGGGGCGCAGATACGCAGTATTTT; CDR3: CASTPSGGADTQYF
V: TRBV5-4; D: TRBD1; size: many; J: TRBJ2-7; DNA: TGTGCCAGCAGCACCACAGGGGGGAGCTACGAGCAGTACTTC; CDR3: CASSTTGGSYEQYF
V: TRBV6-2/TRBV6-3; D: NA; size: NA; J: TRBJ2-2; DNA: TGTGTCAGCAGTTACTCGAACCCTGGCACCGGGGAGCTGTTTTTT; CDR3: CVSSYSNPGTGELFF
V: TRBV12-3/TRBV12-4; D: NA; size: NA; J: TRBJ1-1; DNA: TGTGCCAGCAGTTTTTCGGGACACTCTCTCCGTGAAGCTTTCTTT; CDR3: CASSFSGHSLREAFF
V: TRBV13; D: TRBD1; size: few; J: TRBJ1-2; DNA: TGTGCCAGCAGCCCAGTCACGGGACAGGGGGCTTTTTATGGCTACACCTTC; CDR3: CASSPVTGQGAFYGYTF
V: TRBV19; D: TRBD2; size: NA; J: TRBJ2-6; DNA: TGTGCCAGTAGAACGTTGCCTAGCGGGGGGTTTCTCTCTGGGGCCAACGTCCTGACTTTC; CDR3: CASRTLPSGGFLSGANVLTF
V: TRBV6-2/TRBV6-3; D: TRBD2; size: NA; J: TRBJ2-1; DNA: TGTGCCAGCAGTTACCCTATAGCGGGAGGGCACAATGAGCAGTTCTTC; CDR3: CASSYPIAGGHNEQFF
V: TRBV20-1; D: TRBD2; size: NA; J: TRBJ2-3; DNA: TGCAGTGCTAGTCGGAGTGGGCTGGAGACTAGCACAAATACGCAGTATTTT; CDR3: CSASRSGLETSTNTQYF
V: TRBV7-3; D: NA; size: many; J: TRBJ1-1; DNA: TGTGCCAGCAGCGCTGGACTCGGCACTGAAGCTTTCTTT; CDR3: CASSAGLGTEAFF
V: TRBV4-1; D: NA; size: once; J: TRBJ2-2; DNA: TGCGCCCGCAGCCAAGAGGGGCAGAACACCGGGGAGCTGTTTTTT; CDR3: CARSQEGQNTGELFF
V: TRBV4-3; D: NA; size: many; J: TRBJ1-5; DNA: TGCGCCAGCAGCCAAGATTGGAGACAGGCAAATCAGCCCCAGCATTTT; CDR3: CASSQDWRQANQPQHF
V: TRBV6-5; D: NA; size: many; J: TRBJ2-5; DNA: TGTGCCAGCAGTTACATTCCAGGGCGAGAGACCCAGTACTTC; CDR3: CASSYIPGRETQYF
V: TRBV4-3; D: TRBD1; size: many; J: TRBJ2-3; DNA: TGCGCCAGCAGCCAAGAACAGGGGTGGGACCAGGATACGCAGTATTTT; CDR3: CASSQEQGWDQDTQYF
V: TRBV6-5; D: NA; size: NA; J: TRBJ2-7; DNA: TGTGCCAGCAGTTACGGCGTGGGCTACGAGCAGTACTTC; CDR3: CASSYGVGYEQYF
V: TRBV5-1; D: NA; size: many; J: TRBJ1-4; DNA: TGCGCCAGCAGCTTTGAAGGTACTAATGAAAAACTGTTTTTT; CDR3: CASSFEGTNEKLFF
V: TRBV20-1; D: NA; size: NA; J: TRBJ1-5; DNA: TGCAGTGCTAGAGACTATGGAGGTGAAGGGGCTCCATATAGCAATCAGCCCCAGCATTTT; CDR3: CSARDYGGEGAPYSNQPQHF
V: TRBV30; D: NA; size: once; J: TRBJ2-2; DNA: TGTGCCTCTGACTCCGTAACCGGGGAGCTGTTTTTT; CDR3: CASDSVTGELFF
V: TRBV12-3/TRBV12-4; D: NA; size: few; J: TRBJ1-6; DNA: TGTGCCAGCAGTTTAGAGGCGGGAGGCGGCGGGTCACCCCTCCACTTT; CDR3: CASSLEAGGGGSPLHF